This is a list of T cell receptor beta chains from one sample in a study of response to subunit inactivated influenza vaccine. TCRdb processed the RT-PCR reads anew with MiXCR; each CDR3 protein has one entry. The table has 150,000 to 200,000 distinct CDR3 sequences, 9.5% to 13% seen once. The sample in question was non-naive T cells sorted from PBMCs, obtained about 40 days after vaccination. These TCRs come from a man between 50 and 59 years old who received an inactivated influenza vaccine. Both conserved end residues are part of each CDR3. D genes are given only for firm matches. Size values are once, few and many counts, or a class for expanded clones, and some rows have none.

v_call	j_call	d_call	clone_size	cdr3_aa	cdr3_nt
TRBV20-1	TRBJ2-2	NA	few	CSARDLLRTDTGELFF	TGCAGTGCTAGAGATCTTTTAAGGACTGACACCGGGGAGCTGTTTTTT
TRBV5-1	TRBJ2-5	TRBD1	few	CASSLAQGAGQETQYF	TGCGCCAGCAGCTTGGCCCAGGGGGCGGGTCAAGAGACCCAGTACTTC
TRBV20-1	TRBJ2-7	TRBD2	NA	CSAQLAGANEQYF	TGCAGTGCTCAGTTAGCGGGAGCCAACGAGCAGTACTTC
TRBV4-3	TRBJ2-3	TRBD2	few	CASSQDAAGGTATQYF	TGCGCCAGCAGCCAAGATGCGGCGGGGGGTACGGCTACGCAGTATTTT
TRBV7-9	TRBJ1-5	NA	many	CASSFGWGQPQHF	TGTGCCAGCAGCTTCGGATGGGGCCAGCCCCAGCATTTT
TRBV7-9	TRBJ2-3	NA	many	CASSPLGGSTDTQYF	TGTGCCAGCAGCCCCCTCGGCGGGAGCACAGATACGCAGTATTTT
TRBV2	TRBJ2-1	NA	NA	CTLSFVARGPYKRNEQFF	TGTACCCTCAGTTTTGTGGCGCGGGGGCCCTACAAACGCAATGAGCAGTTCTTC
TRBV12-3/TRBV12-4	TRBJ1-6	TRBD1	NA	CASSFQGDVSPLHF	TGTGCCAGCAGTTTCCAGGGGGATGTTTCACCCCTCCACTTT
TRBV12-3/TRBV12-4	TRBJ2-5	TRBD2	few	CASSLISGGRETQYF	TGTGCCAGCAGTTTAATTAGCGGGGGGCGTGAGACCCAGTACTTC
TRBV24-1	TRBJ2-1	TRBD1	many	CATSDPTGGLWGEQFF	TGTGCCACCAGTGACCCCACAGGGGGCTTGTGGGGCGAGCAGTTCTTC
TRBV7-9	TRBJ2-7	NA	NA	CASSLDFGGSSYEQYF	TGTGCCAGCAGCTTAGATTTTGGGGGAAGCTCCTACGAGCAGTACTTC
TRBV7-2	TRBJ2-2	NA	few	CASSAFGQLVNGELFF	TGTGCCAGCAGCGCCTTTGGACAGCTTGTCAACGGGGAGCTGTTTTTT